Each of the 24 T cell receptor beta chains below was sequenced from the same sample in a study of OX40 agonist ivuxolimab in advanced cancers. The protocol was immunoSEQ multiplex PCR, while the TCRdb copy is restricted to in-frame clones and leaves out a portion. The sample includes approximately 54,000 clones, about 91% of them seen just once. The sample here was CD4+ or CD8+ T cells sorted from blood, taken in a trial of the OX40 agonist ivuxolimab. These receptor sequences come from an adult with an advanced solid tumor such as melanoma, head and neck, liver or kidney cancer.

The V and J genes are TRBV28 and TRBJ1-2; tentatively, D is TRBD1 (5 bases). Per germline, CDR1 MDHEN and CDR2 SYDVKM. CDR3 length equals 14 residues. With 0 bases removed from V and 10 bases from J, the gap between germline ends came to 15 bases. Written as DNA, the CDR3 is TGTGCCAGCAGTTTATGGGGGGAGGTCAGAGACTACACCTTC. Translated, it gives CASSLWGEVRDYTF.

The rearrangement links TRBV28 to TRBJ1-4, with a weak D call TRBD1 (5 bases). The CDR3 spans 16 residues. Trimming stripped 4 bases from V and 8 bases from J, with 20 bases between. From germline, CDR1 is MDHEN and CDR2 SYDVKM. The DNA of the CDR3 is TGTGCCAGCAGTTCCCTTCTTGGGACGAGAAACGAAAAACTGTTTTTT. Translated: CASSSLLGTRNEKLFF.

V usage is TRBV19 and J usage is TRBJ2-7; tentatively, D is TRBD1 (6 bases). The CDR3 is 14 residues long. Germline CDR1 LNHDA, CDR2 SQIVND (reference sequence). The V end was cut by 1 base, the J end by 2 bases, with 9 bases between. The CDR3 DNA reads as TGTGCCAGTAGTATAGGTGGGGGCACCTACGAGCAGTACTTC. Translated: CASSIGGGTYEQYF. The variable domain in full, completed from reference TRBV19 and TRBJ2-7, reads DGGITQSPKYLFRKEGQNVTLSCEQNLNHDAMYWYRQDPGQGLRLIYYSQIVNDFQKGDIAEGYSVSREKKESFPLTVTSAQKNPTAFYLCASSIGGGTYEQYFGPGTRLTVT.

The chain is built from TRBV11-3 and TRBJ2-3, with D maybe TRBD1 (5 bases). Germline assignment: CDR1 SGHNT and CDR2 YENEEA. The V gene lost 4 bases and the J gene lost 2 bases, with 13 bases spanning the gap. CDR3 size: 15 residues. The CDR3 protein is CASSSSGFDTDTQYF. The CDR3 region has the DNA TGTGCCAGCAGCTCCTCAGGGTTTGACACAGATACGCAGTATTTT.

V usage is TRBV4-2 and J usage is TRBJ2-7, with unresolved D. This CDR3 spans 13 amino acids. Per germline, CDR1 LGHNA and CDR2 YNFKEQ. Trimming removed 4 bases from V and 5 bases from J, with 12 bases in between. The CDR3 bases are TGTGCCAGCAGCCCCGAATCCCTTCACGAGCAGTACTTC. This translates into CASSPESLHEQYF.

The chain uses TRBV11-3 and TRBJ1-1, with D possibly TRBD1 on 5 matching bases. Trimming removed 5 bases from V and 9 bases from J, with 13 bases in between. The CDR3 covers 12 residues. The germline CDR1 and CDR2 sequences are SGHNT and YENEEA. The CDR3 spells CASSDEGPKAFF. DNA of the CDR3: TGTGCCAGCAGCGACGAGGGACCGAAAGCTTTCTTT.

By its share, this clone is medium-sized. V usage is TRBV6-5 and J usage is TRBJ2-1; D ambiguous. V lost 5 bases to trimming and J lost 7 bases, with 15 bases between them. This CDR3 is built from 14 residues. Germline V gives CDR1 MNHEY, CDR2 SVGAGI. CDR3 in DNA: TGTGCCAGCAGTGAATCGGAAGAGTTAAATGAGCAGTTCTTC. Its translation is CASSESEELNEQFF.

The chain has TRBV11-3 and TRBJ2-5; D is perhaps TRBD1 or TRBD2 (5 bases each). The end of the DNA aligns better with TRBJ2-7, so the J call may be wrong. The CDR3 is made up of 13 amino acids. CDR1 SGHNT and CDR2 YENEEA come from the germline V gene. CDR3 sequence (DNA): TGTGCCAGCAGCATGGGACCTGCCTACGAGCAGTACTTC. It codes for CASSMGPAYEQYF.

The chain recombines TRBV7-6 with TRBJ2-6; D gene uncertain. V lost 1 base and J 4 bases, leaving 11 bases between the germline ends. Germline V gene lookup returns CDR1 SGHVS and CDR2 FNYEAQ. This CDR3 comprises 16 residues. The CDR3 DNA sequence: TGTGCCAGCAGCTTAGAGTTTGGGTTCGGGGCCAACGTCCTGACTTTC. This translates into CASSLEFGFGANVLTF. Together with reference TRBV7-6 and TRBJ2-6, the CDR3 gives the full variable domain: GAGVSQSPRYKVTKRGQDVALRCDPISGHVSLYWYRQALGQGPEFLTYFNYEAQQDKSGLPNDRFSAERPEGSISTLTIQRTEQRDSAMYRCASSLEFGFGANVLTFGAGSRLTVL.

This chain links TRBV27 with TRBJ2-5, with TRBD1 matching over 8 bases. J lost 1 base, V lost 4 bases, and 5 bases had no gene match. The CDR3 runs 15 residues. Germline loops: CDR1 MNHEY, CDR2 SMNVEV (reference sequence). CDR3 sequence: CASSSLTGGQETQYF. CDR3 DNA: TGTGCCAGCAGTTCACTAACAGGGGGCCAAGAGACCCAGTACTTC.

The CDR3 loop is CASSVWGANQPQHF. CDR3 DNA: TGTGCCAGCAGCGTATGGGGGGCCAATCAGCCCCAGCATTTT. The chain employs TRBV9 and TRBJ1-5, with a tentative D call TRBD1 (6 bases). Germline CDR1 reads SGDLS; CDR2 reads YYNGEE. V was trimmed by 1 base and J by 3 bases, leaving 8 bases between them. This CDR3 has 14 amino acids. Full variable domain (rest looked up from reference TRBV9 and TRBJ1-5): DSGVTQTPKHLITATGQRVTLRCSPRSGDLSVYWYQQSLDQGLQFLIQYYNGEERAKGNILERFSAQQFPDLHSELNLSSLELGDSALYFCASSVWGANQPQHFGDGTRLSIL.

The V gene is TRBV7-3, the J gene TRBJ2-2; maybe TRBD2 (6 bases). Trimming shortened V by 5 bases and J by 9 bases, and 16 bases separated the two germline ends. The CDR3 is made up of 14 amino acids. The germline V gene encodes CDR1 SGHTA and CDR2 FQGTGA. CDR3 coding DNA: TGTGCCAGCAGCCCTACTAGCTTATACCGGGAGCTGTTTTTT. This translates into CASSPTSLYRELFF.

The rearrangement joins TRBV5-1 to TRBJ2-5, with 8 bases aligning to TRBD2. This CDR3 is built from 19 residues. CDR1 and CDR2 from the germline V gene are SGHRS and YFSETQ. The ends lost 0 bases at V and 1 base at J; junction bases unmatched: 14. DNA for the CDR3: TGCGCCAGCAGCTTGGCTTTGGGACTAGGGGGAAGATTCCAAGAGACCCAGTACTTC. Protein sequence: CASSLALGLGGRFQETQYF.

The J gene is TRBJ2-7, the V gene TRBV5-6, with D unclear. Germline V gene sequence: CDR1 SGHDT, CDR2 YYEEEE. The CDR3 extends over 14 amino acids. Trimming took off 0 bases at V and 6 bases at J, with 13 bases between the two ends. CDR3 region: CASSLELVSPEQYF. As DNA, the CDR3 is TGTGCCAGCAGCTTGGAACTGGTTTCCCCCGAGCAGTACTTC.

This chain joins TRBV7-8 and TRBJ2-3; 13 bases map to TRBD2. Germline assignment: CDR1 SGHVS and CDR2 FQNEAQ. V was pared by 4 bases and J by 6 bases, with 4 bases of the junction left unmatched. The CDR3 contains 15 residues. CDR3 in amino acids: CASSSGTSGTDTQYF. CDR3 nucleotides: TGTGCCAGCAGCTCCGGGACTAGCGGGACTGATACGCAGTATTTT.

The CDR3 reads CASSFYRTGIYEQYF. Here the CDR3 DNA reads TGTGCCAGCAGCTTCTACAGAACAGGGATATACGAGCAGTACTTC. The chain joins TRBV7-2 to TRBJ2-7, with a possible D match to TRBD1 (6 bases). The CDR3 is made up of 15 amino acids. V dropped 3 bases and J dropped 4 bases, with 16 bases sitting between them. The germline V gene encodes CDR1 SGHTA and CDR2 FQGNSA.

J is TRBJ1-3 and V is TRBV4-1; D gene uncertain. Trimming took 0 bases from V and 0 from J, leaving 9 bases between them. Germline CDR1 is MGHRA and CDR2 is YSYEKL. This CDR3 is 16 amino acids long. DNA for the CDR3: TGCGCCAGCAGCCAAGATCGTTCAAACTCTGGAAACACCATATATTTT. It translates to CASSQDRSNSGNTIYF.

The chain uses TRBV7-6 and TRBJ1-2, with 11 bases lining up with TRBD1. The trim removed 1 base at V and 0 bases at J, leaving 7 bases unmatched. Germline V gene sequence: CDR1 SGHVS, CDR2 FNYEAQ. The CDR3 has 18 amino acids. CDR3 DNA: TGTGCCAGCAGCTTAGGATTAGGACAGGGGGCGGCTAACTATGGCTACACCTTC. It encodes CASSLGLGQGAANYGYTF. Drawing the rest from reference TRBV7-6 and TRBJ1-2, the complete variable domain is GAGVSQSPRYKVTKRGQDVALRCDPISGHVSLYWYRQALGQGPEFLTYFNYEAQQDKSGLPNDRFSAERPEGSISTLTIQRTEQRDSAMYRCASSLGLGQGAANYGYTFGSGTRLTVV.

CDR3 nucleotide sequence: TGTGCCAGCACCTCACTACCGGGACAGGGACATTTAGAGTATGGCTACACCTTC. It translates to CASTSLPGQGHLEYGYTF. The V gene is TRBV7-2, the J gene TRBJ1-2; 9 bases map to TRBD1. Germline CDR1 SGHTA, CDR2 FQGNSA. V lost 7 bases, J lost 5 bases, and 20 bases stayed unmatched. CDR3 length equals 18 residues.

Here the CDR3 reads CASRPGLAYGTDTQYF. The CDR3 region has the DNA TGTGCCAGCAGACCCGGACTAGCCTACGGCACAGATACGCAGTATTTT. This chain links TRBV5-4 with TRBJ2-3; 8 bases are shared with TRBD2. The germline gives CDR1 SGHNT, CDR2 YYREEE (reference sequence). The length of the CDR3 is 16 residues. After removal of 5 bases from V and 1 base from J, the junction contained 9 bases not matched to a gene.

The J gene is TRBJ2-2, the V gene TRBV11-2; 12 nucleotides align to TRBD2. Germline CDR1 reads SGHAT; CDR2 reads FQNNGV. The V segment lost 1 base and the J segment 4 bases; nucleotides outside the gene matches: 7. The CDR3 totals 18 residues. The CDR3 nucleotides are TGTGCCAGCAGCTTAGGGTCCCTAGCGGGAGGGAGCACCGGGGAGCTGTTTTTT. Encoded protein: CASSLGSLAGGSTGELFF.

The rearrangement uses TRBV6-5 and TRBJ2-1; D gene unclear. The V end lost 7 bases, the J end lost 6 bases, and 10 bases lay between the germline ends. This CDR3 has 12 residues. Germline lookup yields CDR1 MNHEY and CDR2 SVGAGI. The CDR3 region has the DNA TGTGCCAGCACGGGCATTCTCAATGAGCAGTTCTTC. The encoded protein is CASTGILNEQFF.

The rearrangement links TRBV15 to TRBJ1-1; D not certain. V lost 1 base and J 6 bases, leaving 12 bases between the germline ends. Germline CDR1 reads LNHNV; CDR2 reads YYDKDF (reference sequence). The CDR3 is made up of 14 amino acids. Written as DNA, the CDR3 is TGTGCCACCAGCAGAGTGGAGGGAAGGGCTGAAGCTTTCTTT. Its protein is CATSRVEGRAEAFF.

The chain employs TRBV11-2 and TRBJ2-1, with 10 bases aligning to TRBD1. The CDR3 extends over 16 amino acids. V lost 6 bases, J lost 4 bases, and 9 bases stayed unmatched. Per the germline V gene, CDR1 is SGHAT and CDR2 is FQNNGV. The chain's CDR3 is CASSLRSGQGYNEQFF. Written as DNA, the CDR3 is TGTGCCAGCAGTTTAAGGTCGGGACAGGGGTACAATGAGCAGTTCTTC.